This T cell receptor beta chain was obtained from a study of blood T cell repertoires in COVID-19. For the study at large: Both acute and convalescent COVID-19 samples were obtained from the United States, Italy and Spain. The cDNA or gDNA used as material had been derived from T cells, B-cell-depleted T cells, or PBMCs.

As processed by the authors: Cell counts per sample came from amplifying reference gene primers. Profiled with immunoSEQ multiplex PCR; TCRdb holds only in-frame clones, not every one. That table gives V, J and clone size, and the DNA gave D and trimming. The table includes approximately 150,000 clones, approximately 73% detected once. Trimming took 3 bases from V and 4 from J, leaving 9 bases between them. CDR1 SGHRS and CDR2 YFSETQ come from the germline V gene. The CDR3 length is 13 residues. V and J are TRBV5-1 and TRBJ2-3; D is uncertain. This receptor was identified in a man aged 55 to 70 with acute or convalescent COVID-19. The source material was peripheral blood. DNA of the CDR3: TGCGCCAGCAGCTCCCCAGGCCCAGATACGCAGTATTTT. Translation gives CASSSPGPDTQYF. Full variable domain (rest looked up from reference TRBV5-1 and TRBJ2-3): KAGVTQTPRYLIKTRGQQVTLSCSPISGHRSVSWYQQTPGQGLQFLFEYFSETQRNKGNFPGRFSGRQFSNSRSEMNVSTLELGDSALYLCASSSPGPDTQYFGPGTRLTVL.